Listed below are T cell receptor beta chains from one sample, sequenced in a study of blood T cells in healthy people across ages. In TCRdb, the 5' RACE reads were re-called with MiXCR into one record per CDR3 protein. The sample has around 800,000 distinct CDR3 sequences, roughly 60% seen once. Sequenced sample: blood. The receptors shown here come from a man aged 30 to 45 in good health. The CDR3 runs from the conserved cysteine through the conserved F or W. A D gene is named only where the DNA matches it firmly. A clone size is listed for some rows: how often the clone was seen (once, few, many), or a class if it is expanded.

>.|TRBV12-3/TRBV12-4|.|TRBJ2-1
TGTGCCAGCAGCCTTGCTGGGGGGTTCTACAATGAGCAGTTCTTC
CASSLAGGFYNEQFF
>.|TRBV27|.|TRBJ2-7
TGTGCCAGCAAGGGGGGTTTGCGGTACGAGCAGTACTTC
CASKGGLRYEQYF
>.|TRBV7-9|.|TRBJ2-6
TGTGCCAGCAGCTTAGGCAGGACAGCAACAGGGGCCAACGTCCTGACTTTC
CASSLGRTATGANVLTF
>.|TRBV29-1|.|TRBJ2-1
TGCAGCGCCGCCCCGCATGAGCAGTTCTTC
CSAAPHEQFF
>few|TRBV7-2|.|TRBJ2-4
TGTGCCAGCAGCTTTGCGCAGGCTCTCGGGAACATTCAGTACTTC
CASSFAQALGNIQYF
>.|TRBV11-2|.|TRBJ2-4
TGTGCCAGCAGCTCCCGACAGCTAGCCAAAAACATTCAGTACTTC
CASSSRQLAKNIQYF
>.|TRBV28|.|TRBJ2-7
TGTGCCAGCTTGAGGGGGGGGGCTAGCTCCTACGAGCAGTACTTC
CASLRGGASSYEQYF
>.|TRBV5-1|.|TRBJ2-3
TGCGCCAGCAGCCCGGAGACAGGTCGCACAGATACGCAGTATTTT
CASSPETGRTDTQYF
>once|TRBV7-9|.|TRBJ2-3
TGTGCCAGCAGCTCCGTGGGGGGCACAGATACGCAGTATTTT
CASSSVGGTDTQYF
>.|TRBV4-2|.|TRBJ2-1
TGTGCCAGCAGCCAAGCCTCGAACAATGAGCAGTTCTTC
CASSQASNNEQFF
>.|TRBV5-1|TRBD2|TRBJ2-1
TGCGCCAGCAGCTTGATTTCACTAGCGGTCAACAATGAGCAGTTCTTC
CASSLISLAVNNEQFF
>.|TRBV28|TRBD2|TRBJ2-1
TGTGCCAGCCAGACGCCCGTAGCGGGGGAAAGAGGTGAGCAGTTCTTC
CASQTPVAGERGEQFF
>.|TRBV6-5|.|TRBJ1-5
TGTGCCAGCAGTTACTCATCACGTCAGGGGTATCAGCCCCAGCATTTT
CASSYSSRQGYQPQHF
>few|TRBV20-1|.|TRBJ1-2
TGCAGTGCTGTCTTACAGCTACTTTATGGCTACACCTTC
CSAVLQLLYGYTF
>few|TRBV4-3|TRBD1|TRBJ2-7
TGTGCCAGCAGTCATGGGACAGGGAGCTCCTACGAGCAGTACTTC
CASSHGTGSSYEQYF
>.|TRBV29-1|.|TRBJ2-7
TGCAGCGTTGAACAGGGAGAATACGAGCAGTACTTC
CSVEQGEYEQYF
>.|TRBV29-1|.|TRBJ2-3
TGCAGCGTTGATGTTGCAGATACGCAGTATTTT
CSVDVADTQYF
>.|TRBV6-4|.|TRBJ2-1
TGTGGGGTGGGCCCCCCGTTCCAGTTCTTC
CGVGPPFQFF
>.|TRBV4-1|.|TRBJ1-2
TGCGCCAGCAGCCAAGTTTCAGGGGCCCAAACCGCGGGCTACACCTTC
CASSQVSGAQTAGYTF
>.|TRBV25-1|.|TRBJ2-7
TGTGCCAGCAGTGACCAGGGACTCTCCTACGAGCAGTACTTC
CASSDQGLSYEQYF
>.|TRBV20-1|.|TRBJ2-7
TGCAGTGCTAGAGCGACACGGGGACGGCAGTACTTC
CSARATRGRQYF
>.|TRBV20-1|.|TRBJ2-3
TGCAGTGCTAGTTCAGGGCCAAGCACAGATACGCAGTATTTT
CSASSGPSTDTQYF
>.|TRBV6-6|TRBD1|TRBJ2-1
TGTGCCAGCAGCCTTATCGGACAGGGCTACAATGAGCAGTTCTTC
CASSLIGQGYNEQFF
>.|TRBV11-2|TRBD1|TRBJ2-5
TGTGCCGGCAGCTCAATGACCGGGACAGCCTGGGGGACCCAGTACTTC
CAGSSMTGTAWGTQYF